These 21 T cell receptor beta chains originate from one sample sequenced in a study of T cell changes during pregnancy in multiple sclerosis. The repertoire was sequenced with immunoSEQ multiplex PCR; TCRdb's copy has only in-frame clones and lacks some. The repertoire holds over 35,000 clones, with roughly 88% as singletons. Sequenced material: CD8+ T cells from peripheral blood mononuclear cells, taken in the first trimester of pregnancy. The receptors stem from a female donor with multiple sclerosis, enrolled in a pregnancy study.

The genes are TRBV27 and TRBJ2-2; possibly TRBD2 for D (6 bases). Trimming shortened V by 6 bases and J by 3 bases, and 8 bases separated the two germline ends. CDR3 length equals 13 residues. The germline V gene encodes CDR1 MNHEY and CDR2 SMNVEV (reference sequence). The CDR3 reads CASRPGDTGELFF. The CDR3 bases are TGTGCCAGCAGACCGGGGGACACCGGGGAGCTGTTTTTT.

The chain links TRBV4-2 to TRBJ2-7, with 8 bases lining up with TRBD1. Germline V gives CDR1 LGHNA, CDR2 YNFKEQ. Trimming took 1 base from V and 2 from J; bases not matched to a gene: 4. The CDR3 contains 15 residues. As DNA, the CDR3 is TGTGCCAGCAGCCAAGGAACAGGGGGAACCTACGAGCAGTACTTC. As protein: CASSQGTGGTYEQYF.

The chain has TRBV10-3 and TRBJ2-3; TRBD1 matches at 7 bases. Germline trimming cut 6 bases from V and 6 bases from J; bases unmatched to any gene: 6. The CDR3 covers 13 residues. Germline loops: CDR1 ENHRY, CDR2 SYGVKD. Written as DNA, the CDR3 is TGTGCCATCAGACCGGGACAGACGGATACGCAGTATTTT. Its protein product is CAIRPGQTDTQYF.

This clone was seen a single time. The J gene is TRBJ2-1, the V gene TRBV19; 7 bases are shared with TRBD2. Germline V lookup: CDR1 LNHDA, CDR2 SQIVND (reference sequence). The CDR3 extends over 12 amino acids. The V gene end was trimmed by 10 bases and the J gene end by 7 bases; junction bases not matched to a gene: 7. CDR3 sequence reads: CATRGGYNEQFF. CDR3 DNA sequence: TGTGCCACCCGGGGAGGGTATAATGAGCAGTTCTTC. The whole variable domain, filled in from reference TRBV19 and TRBJ2-1, reads DGGITQSPKYLFRKEGQNVTLSCEQNLNHDAMYWYRQDPGQGLRLIYYSQIVNDFQKGDIAEGYSVSREKKESFPLTVTSAQKNPTAFYLCATRGGYNEQFFGPGTRLTVL.

V and J are TRBV5-1 and TRBJ1-1; 7 positions match TRBD1. The CDR3 contains 15 residues. Trimming took 2 bases from V and 3 from J; bases not matched to a gene: 7. Germline CDR1 SGHRS, CDR2 YFSETQ. The CDR3 region is CASSFTGVLDTEAFF. The CDR3 DNA follows: TGCGCCAGCAGCTTCACAGGGGTGCTGGACACTGAAGCTTTCTTT.

J is TRBJ2-3 and V is TRBV7-2; TRBD1 might be the D (5 bases). CDR1 and CDR2 from the germline V gene are SGHTA and FQGNSA. The CDR3 sequence is 17 residues long. Between the trimmed V and J ends, which lost 2 bases and 3 bases, there was a span of 18 bases. The CDR3 DNA sequence: TGTGCCAGCAGCTTATCACAGGCGCATGGTAGTACAGATACGCAGTATTTT. Protein sequence: CASSLSQAHGSTDTQYF.

The chain is built from TRBV5-4 and TRBJ1-2; no definite D call. The CDR3 has 14 amino acids. CDR1 SGHNT and CDR2 YYREEE come from the germline V gene (reference sequence). The V and J ends lost 2 bases and 4 bases respectively, with 12 bases between them. CDR3 residues: CASSFIGGSYGYTF. The CDR3 nucleotides read TGTGCCAGCAGCTTTATAGGAGGGAGCTATGGCTACACCTTC.

CDR3 bases: TGTGCCAGCAGCTTTAGCGGGAGGGCCTTGAGGGAGCAGTACTTC. Translated, it gives CASSFSGRALREQYF. The rearrangement uses TRBV28 and TRBJ2-7, with TRBD2 identical over 11 bases. The germline CDR1 and CDR2 sequences are MDHEN and SYDVKM. J lost 7 bases, V lost 6 bases, and 11 bases had no gene match. This CDR3 region has 15 residues.

The gene calls are TRBV7-6 and TRBJ2-7, with 8 bases identical to TRBD2. V gave up 2 bases and J gave up 0 bases; unmatched junction bases: 3. There are 15 residues in the CDR3. The germline CDR1 and CDR2 sequences are SGHVS and FNYEAQ. CDR3 sequence reads: CASSLTSGSSYEQYF. Written as DNA, the CDR3 is TGTGCCAGCAGCTTAACAAGCGGGAGCTCCTACGAGCAGTACTTC.

This rearrangement joins TRBV9 to TRBJ2-1, with TRBD1 matching over 7 bases. The CDR3 is made up of 17 amino acids. J gave up 4 bases and V 5 bases, and 15 bases lay outside the gene matches. Germline-derived CDR1 and CDR2 are SGDLS and YYNGEE. For the CDR3, the DNA is TGTGCCAGCAGTGATAACTTACAGGGGAGAGGATACAATGAGCAGTTCTTC. This gives the protein CASSDNLQGRGYNEQFF.

The chain employs TRBV19 and TRBJ2-4; perhaps TRBD1 as D (6 bases). The CDR3 sequence is 13 residues long. The V end lost 4 bases, the J end lost 13 bases, and 17 bases lay between the germline ends. Germline CDR1 and CDR2: LNHDA and SQIVND (reference sequence). The DNA of the CDR3 is TGTGCCAGTAGTACTTACGCACAGGGTGCACAGTACTTC. Translation gives CASSTYAQGAQYF.

The gene calls are TRBV4-1 and TRBJ2-5, with a weak D call TRBD2 (6 bases). Germline V gives CDR1 MGHRA, CDR2 YSYEKL. CDR3 length equals 14 residues. Trimming pared 3 bases from V and 3 bases from J, leaving 11 bases between. In nucleotides, the CDR3 is TGCGCCAGCAGCCATTACGGGAGTGAAGAGACCCAGTACTTC. Encoded protein: CASSHYGSEETQYF.

The chain joins TRBV6-6 to TRBJ1-1, with D tentatively TRBD1 (5 bases). This CDR3 contains 15 residues. V was cut by 4 bases and J by 6 bases, with 18 bases left in between. Germline assignment: CDR1 MNHNY and CDR2 SVGAGI (reference sequence). Here the CDR3 reads CASSSGLAQVSEAFF. Written as DNA, the CDR3 is TGTGCCAGCAGTTCGGGACTCGCACAGGTCTCTGAAGCTTTCTTT.

The chain uses TRBV10-2 and TRBJ1-1; the match to TRBD1 covers 7 bases. V gave up 9 bases and J gave up 4 bases; unmatched junction bases: 17. The CDR3 runs 16 residues. Germline values: CDR1 WSHSY, CDR2 SAAADI. The CDR3 loop reads CASSDRGTQGGTEAFF. The CDR3 DNA reads as TGCGCCAGTAGCGACCGAGGGACGCAGGGGGGCACTGAAGCTTTCTTT.

The V call is TRBV5-6, the J call TRBJ2-1, with a tentative D call TRBD2 (6 bases). Per germline, CDR1 SGHDT and CDR2 YYEEEE. Trimming pared 3 bases from V and 4 bases from J, leaving 14 bases between. The CDR3 length is 15 residues. CDR3 region: CASSSGGSGYNEQFF. For the CDR3, the DNA is TGTGCCAGCAGCTCCGGTGGTAGCGGATACAATGAGCAGTTCTTC.

The chain combines TRBV30 with TRBJ2-2; D possibly corresponds to TRBD2 (5 bases). The CDR3 covers 13 residues. CDR1 and CDR2 from the germline V gene are GTSNPN and SVGIG (reference sequence). CDR3 nucleotides: TGTGCTGTGTCCGGGGCGAACACCGGGGAGCTGTTTTTT. Translated, it gives CAVSGANTGELFF.

V and J are TRBV5-6 and TRBJ2-7; D perhaps matches TRBD1 (6 bases). V lost 5 bases and J lost 1, with 10 bases in between. The CDR3 runs to 13 residues. The germline V gene encodes CDR1 SGHDT and CDR2 YYEEEE. The CDR3 reads CASSEQGSYEQYF. The CDR3 DNA reads TGTGCCAGCAGTGAACAGGGTTCCTACGAGCAGTACTTC.

The chain links TRBV30 to TRBJ2-7, with D perhaps TRBD1 (9 bases). This CDR3 has 14 residues. Germline CDR1 is GTSNPN and CDR2 is SVGIG (reference sequence). V shed 8 bases and J shed 3 bases, with 20 bases lying between them. CDR3 sequence: CASSIAGQGYEQYF. As DNA, the CDR3 is TGTGCCAGTAGTATAGCGGGACAGGGCTACGAGCAGTACTTC.

The chain links TRBV7-2 to TRBJ1-6; D remains unclear. The CDR3 runs to 13 residues. V was clipped by 9 bases and J by 5 bases, with 11 bases between them. Germline lookup yields CDR1 SGHTA and CDR2 FQGNSA. The DNA of the CDR3 is TGTGCCAGTTGTCGGGGAAATAATTCACCCCTCCACTTT. Encoded protein: CASCRGNNSPLHF.

The V and J genes are TRBV27 and TRBJ1-1; tentative D call: TRBD1 (6 bases). The V gene's germline CDR1 is MNHEY and CDR2 SMNVEV (reference sequence). Trimming took off 2 bases at V and 6 bases at J, with 10 bases between the two ends. This CDR3 spans 13 amino acids. CDR3: CASSLTRTAEAFF. CDR3 coding DNA: TGTGCCAGCAGTTTAACGAGGACAGCTGAAGCTTTCTTT.

The CDR3 is CASSEVQGVNTEAFF. CDR3 in DNA: TGCGCCAGCAGCGAAGTTCAGGGGGTGAACACTGAAGCTTTCTTT. The J gene is TRBJ1-1, the V gene TRBV4-3, with TRBD1 identical over 7 bases. This CDR3 is 15 amino acids long. CDR1 and CDR2 from the germline V gene are LGHNA and YSLEER. With V trimmed by 5 bases and J by 0 bases, 6 bases remained unmatched.